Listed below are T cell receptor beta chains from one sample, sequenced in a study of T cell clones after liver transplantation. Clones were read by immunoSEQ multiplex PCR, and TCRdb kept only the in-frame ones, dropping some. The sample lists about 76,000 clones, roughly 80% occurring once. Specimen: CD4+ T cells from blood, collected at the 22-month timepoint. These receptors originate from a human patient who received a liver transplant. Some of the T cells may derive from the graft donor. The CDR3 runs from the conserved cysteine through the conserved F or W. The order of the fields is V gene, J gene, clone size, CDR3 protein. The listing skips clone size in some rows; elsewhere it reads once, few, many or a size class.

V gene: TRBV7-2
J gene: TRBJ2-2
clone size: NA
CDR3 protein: CASSPRRLAANTGELFF

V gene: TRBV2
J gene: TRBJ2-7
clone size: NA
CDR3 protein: CASTPGQATVYEQYF

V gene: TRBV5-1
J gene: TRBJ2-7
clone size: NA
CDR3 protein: CASSRDSGSYEQYF

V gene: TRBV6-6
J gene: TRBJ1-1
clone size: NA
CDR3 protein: CASSSPPWGLLVAFF

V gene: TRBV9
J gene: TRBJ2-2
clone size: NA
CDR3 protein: CASSPLDTRNGGELFF

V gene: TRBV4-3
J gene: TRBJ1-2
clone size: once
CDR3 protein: CASSPGTRREGYTF

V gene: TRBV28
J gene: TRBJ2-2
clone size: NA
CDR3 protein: CASTSGRLGELFF

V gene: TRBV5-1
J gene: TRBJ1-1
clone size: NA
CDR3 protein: CASSWGQGNTEAFF

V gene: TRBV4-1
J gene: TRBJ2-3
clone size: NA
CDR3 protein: CASSPQLGDTQYF

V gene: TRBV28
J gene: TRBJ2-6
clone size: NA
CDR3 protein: CASSFRLGGANVLTF

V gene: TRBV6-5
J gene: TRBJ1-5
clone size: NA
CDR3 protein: CASSPMGRQPQHF

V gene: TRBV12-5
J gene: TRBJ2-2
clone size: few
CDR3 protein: CASGQGYPGELFF

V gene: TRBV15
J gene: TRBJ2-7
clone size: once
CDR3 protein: CATSREKGPYEQYF

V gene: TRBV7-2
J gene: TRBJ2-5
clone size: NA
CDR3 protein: CASSLSGGSETQYF

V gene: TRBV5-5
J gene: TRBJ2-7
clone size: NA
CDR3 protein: CASSLDPFEGVYEQYF

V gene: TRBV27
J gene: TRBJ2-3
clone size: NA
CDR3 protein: CASSLSPDFASTDTQYF

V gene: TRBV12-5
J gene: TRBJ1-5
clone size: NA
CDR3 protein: CASGLVRSSGNQPQHF

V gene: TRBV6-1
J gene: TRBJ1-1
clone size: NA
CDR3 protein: CASRVTGNTEAFF

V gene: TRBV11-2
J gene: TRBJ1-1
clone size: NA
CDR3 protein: CASSLSRAANTEAFF

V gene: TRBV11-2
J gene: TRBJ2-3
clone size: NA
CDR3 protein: CASSDRGLTDTQYF

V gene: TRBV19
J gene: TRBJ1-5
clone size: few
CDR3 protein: CASSPQGAQPQHF

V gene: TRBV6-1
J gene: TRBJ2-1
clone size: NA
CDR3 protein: CASSEALSHGGYEQFF

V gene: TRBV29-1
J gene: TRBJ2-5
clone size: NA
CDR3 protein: CSVGVGLSETQYF

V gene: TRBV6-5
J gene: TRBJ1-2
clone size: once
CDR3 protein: CASSYTARAGHF

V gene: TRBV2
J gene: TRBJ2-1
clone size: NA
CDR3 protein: CASSAPGGVYNEQFF

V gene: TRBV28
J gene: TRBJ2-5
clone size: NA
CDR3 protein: CASASRASETQYF

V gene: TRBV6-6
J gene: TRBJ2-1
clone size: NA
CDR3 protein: CASSTGTGANNEQFF

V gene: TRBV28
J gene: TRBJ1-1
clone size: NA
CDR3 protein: CAGRTGNTEAFF

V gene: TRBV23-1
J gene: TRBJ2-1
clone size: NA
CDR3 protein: CASSPVSSYNEQFF

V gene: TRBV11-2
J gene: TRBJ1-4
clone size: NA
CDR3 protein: CASSGSTTNEKLFF

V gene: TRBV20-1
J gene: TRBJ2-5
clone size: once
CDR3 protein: CSASSQETQYF

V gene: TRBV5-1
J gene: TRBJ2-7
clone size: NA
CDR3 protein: CASSLVSQDYEQYF

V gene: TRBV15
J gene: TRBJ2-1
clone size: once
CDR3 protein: CATSRDLVPLSSYNEQFF

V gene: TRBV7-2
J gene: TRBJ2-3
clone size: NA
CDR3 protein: CASSLRGPTDTQYF

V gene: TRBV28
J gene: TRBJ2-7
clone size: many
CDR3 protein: CASSLGGALKEQYF

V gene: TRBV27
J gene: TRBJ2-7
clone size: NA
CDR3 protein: CASGLIEGTGGTPYEQYF

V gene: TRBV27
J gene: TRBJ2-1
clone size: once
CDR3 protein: CASSWDVYNEQFF

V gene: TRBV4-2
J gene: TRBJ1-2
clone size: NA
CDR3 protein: CASSQGPPGQGVGGYTF

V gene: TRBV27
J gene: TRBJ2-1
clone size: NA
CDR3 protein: CASSIPGLFNEQFF

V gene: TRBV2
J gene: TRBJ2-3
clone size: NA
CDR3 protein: CATTLNSDTQYF

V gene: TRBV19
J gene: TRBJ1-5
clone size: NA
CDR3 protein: CASLGHQPQHF

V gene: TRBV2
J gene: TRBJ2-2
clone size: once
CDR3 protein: CASSGTSDTGELFF

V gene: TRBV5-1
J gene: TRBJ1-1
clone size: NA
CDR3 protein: CASTPRGGGRGEAFF

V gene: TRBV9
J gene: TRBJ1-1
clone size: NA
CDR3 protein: CASSEGWAGSAFF

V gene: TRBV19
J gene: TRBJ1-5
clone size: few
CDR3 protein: CASSDAVDQPQHF

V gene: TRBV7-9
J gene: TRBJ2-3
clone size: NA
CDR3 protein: CASSPMGKRNTDTQYF

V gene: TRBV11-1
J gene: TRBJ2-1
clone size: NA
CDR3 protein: CASSGQGPREQFF

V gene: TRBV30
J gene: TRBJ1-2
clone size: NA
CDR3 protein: CAWATGGGYTF

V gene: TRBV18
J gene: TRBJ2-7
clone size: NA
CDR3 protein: CASSLPGQVNYEQYF

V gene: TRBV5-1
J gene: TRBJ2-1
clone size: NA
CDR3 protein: CASSWQGAYNEQFF

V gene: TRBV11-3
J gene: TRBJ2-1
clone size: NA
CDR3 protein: CASSPNPQINEQFF

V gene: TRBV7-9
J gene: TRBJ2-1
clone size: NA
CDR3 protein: CASSIGTSGRWGHNEQFF

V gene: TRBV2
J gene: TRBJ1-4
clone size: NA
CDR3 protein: CASDRGYEKLFF

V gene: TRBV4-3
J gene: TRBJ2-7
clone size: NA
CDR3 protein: CASSRGQGTSPYEQYF

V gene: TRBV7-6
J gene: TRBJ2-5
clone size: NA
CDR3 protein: CASSLRVMETQYF

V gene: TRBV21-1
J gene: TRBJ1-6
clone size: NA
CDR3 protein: CASSAYYRGHLGPLHF